Presented here are 14 T cell receptor beta chains from one specimen sequenced in a study of beta chain features in type 1 diabetes. The entirety of the isolated RNA underwent reverse transcription, so expressed TCRB transcripts were sequenced. Measured with immunoSEQ multiplex PCR; TCRdb has only the in-frame clones, and not every one. The table lists around 400,000 clones, around 16% of them singletons, with roughly 0.017% in the top ten. The sequencing input was naive CD4+ T cells from blood. These receptors all come from a woman between 18 and 29 years old in good health.

The chain employs TRBV29-1 and TRBJ2-3, with a possible D match to TRBD2 (5 bases). CDR3 length: 15 amino acids. Trimming removed 3 bases at V and 0 bases at J, with 13 bases between. Per the germline V gene, CDR1 is SQVTM and CDR2 is ANQGSEA. In DNA, the CDR3 is TGCAGCGTTGAGAAGCGCCTAGCTAGCACAGATACGCAGTATTTT. Its translation: CSVEKRLASTDTQYF.

The V and J genes are TRBV6-5 and TRBJ1-4; D not resolved. Germline CDR1 is MNHEY and CDR2 is SVGAGI. CDR3 length equals 15 residues. The V end was cut by 0 bases, the J end by 7 bases, with 12 bases between. The CDR3 sequence: CASSYSPGQVEKLFF. The CDR3 coding sequence is TGTGCCAGCAGTTACTCGCCAGGCCAAGTTGAAAAACTGTTTTTT.

The rearrangement links TRBV7-9 to TRBJ2-1, with 9 bases identical to TRBD2. With 5 bases clipped from V and 4 bases from J, the junction kept 3 bases outside the gene matches. This CDR3 has 14 amino acids. Germline V gives CDR1 SEHNR, CDR2 FQNEAQ (reference sequence). CDR3 in DNA: TGTGCCAGCAGCGTTACTAGCGGGTACAATGAGCAGTTCTTC. It codes for CASSVTSGYNEQFF.

V gene TRBV2 combines with J gene TRBJ1-4; D is undetermined. The CDR3 consists of 11 residues. Germline CDR1 SNHLY, CDR2 FYNNEI. V lost 3 bases and J lost 15, with 11 bases in between. The CDR3 DNA is TGTGCCAGCAGTGACAGTCTCGGGGTGTTTTTT. Amino acid sequence: CASSDSLGVFF.

This clone was seen only a few times. The chain links TRBV11-3 to TRBJ2-1; no reliable D call. Trimming cost V 0 bases and J 4 bases, with 10 bases left between them. Germline CDR1 SGHNT, CDR2 YENEEA. CDR3 length: 15 amino acids. The CDR3 loop reads CASSLDRQQYNEQFF. The CDR3 DNA follows: TGTGCCAGCAGCTTAGATCGCCAACAGTACAATGAGCAGTTCTTC.

The chain carries TRBV9 and TRBJ2-5; 8 bases line up with TRBD2. After removal of 4 bases from V and 1 base from J, the junction contained 6 bases not matched to a gene. The CDR3 spans 15 residues. CDR1 and CDR2 (germline): SGDLS, YYNGEE. As DNA, the CDR3 is TGTGCCAGCAGCACCCGAGCGGGGGTCCAAGAGACCCAGTACTTC. Amino acids: CASSTRAGVQETQYF.

This clone showed up just a few times. The genes are TRBV21-1 and TRBJ1-1; whether TRBD1, the table's D call, matches the DNA was not checked. TRBV21-1 is tagged as a pseudogene. The length of the CDR3 is 16 residues. CDR3 loop: CARKTGGPMNGTEAFF. The CDR3 DNA follows: TGTGCCAGGAAGACAGGGGGACCTATGAACGGTACTGAAGCTTTCTTT.

The chain combines TRBV27 with TRBJ2-7, with D possibly being TRBD2 (5 bases). The V end lost 6 bases, the J end lost 3 bases, and 12 bases lay between the germline ends. Germline CDR1 MNHEY, CDR2 SMNVEV (reference sequence). The CDR3 has 13 amino acids. The CDR3, as DNA: TGTGCCAGCAGGCCCCGGACTCTCTACGAGCAGTACTTC. Protein sequence: CASRPRTLYEQYF.

This sequence joins TRBV27 and TRBJ2-1; D might be TRBD1 (6 bases). Trimming stripped 5 bases from V and 7 bases from J, with 21 bases between. Germline CDR1 is MNHEY and CDR2 is SMNVEV (reference sequence). This CDR3 is 16 amino acids long. The CDR3 sequence: CASSPLQGGVGNEQFF. CDR3 in DNA: TGTGCCAGCAGTCCACTACAGGGTGGAGTTGGGAATGAGCAGTTCTTC.

This clone was detected a few times. The gene calls are TRBV7-9 and TRBJ1-1; D not certain. V was clipped by 5 bases and J by 3 bases, with 19 bases between them. This CDR3 has 16 amino acids. The germline V gene encodes CDR1 SEHNR and CDR2 FQNEAQ (reference sequence). The CDR3 spells CASSHGTRWMDTEAFF. The CDR3 DNA reads TGTGCCAGCAGCCACGGAACCAGGTGGATGGACACTGAAGCTTTCTTT.

The sample holds a few counts of this clone. As DNA, the CDR3 is TGTGCCAGCAGCCGGGACAGGGGGCGCGACGAGCAGTACTTC. Translating gives CASSRDRGRDEQYF. The chain combines TRBV6-5 with TRBJ2-7, with 12 bases lining up with TRBD1. The ends lost 6 bases at V and 5 bases at J; junction bases unmatched: 5. CDR1 and CDR2 (germline): MNHEY, SVGAGI. The CDR3 totals 14 residues.

This clone has a handful of counts. The chain joins TRBV5-1 to TRBJ2-3; D is possibly TRBD2 (5 bases). The germline gives CDR1 SGHRS, CDR2 YFSETQ. Trimming took 4 bases from V and 7 from J, leaving 16 bases between them. This CDR3 contains 14 residues. CDR3 DNA: TGCGCCAGCAGCGAATTAGGGAGCGAGAATACGCAGTATTTT. Amino acids: CASSELGSENTQYF.

The CDR3 nucleotides are TGCGCCAGCAGCCAAGGGGGCGGAACCGGGGAGCTGTTTTTT. This gives the protein CASSQGGGTGELFF. This rearrangement joins TRBV4-1 to TRBJ2-2; D possibly corresponds to TRBD1 (5 bases). The CDR3 sequence is 14 residues long. V was pared by 1 base and J by 5 bases, with 8 bases between. CDR1 and CDR2 from the germline V gene are MGHRA and YSYEKL.

The V gene is TRBV7-6, the J gene TRBJ2-1, with 9 bases identical to TRBD2. Germline trimming cut 1 base from V and 5 bases from J; bases unmatched to any gene: 6. This CDR3 contains 16 residues. The V gene's germline CDR1 is SGHVS and CDR2 FNYEAQ. CDR3 nucleotides: TGTGCCAGCAGCTTAGGTCCTAGCGGGAATGACAATGAGCAGTTCTTC. It translates to CASSLGPSGNDNEQFF.